This T cell receptor beta chain was recovered during a study of blood T cell repertoires in COVID-19. Study context: The United States, Italy and Spain supplied acute and convalescent COVID-19 samples. Sources were T cells, B-cell-depleted T cells, or PBMCs; the material itself was cDNA or gDNA.

Original data processing: Amplifying reference gene primers gave estimates of nucleated cell counts. Profiling relied on immunoSEQ multiplex PCR, and the TCRdb table lists in-frame clones only, not all of them. V and J calls and clone size follow that table, whereas D and trimming were derived from the DNA. The sample lists about 270,000 clones; roughly 86% were seen once. The CDR3 sequence is 13 residues long. Trimming shortened V by 4 bases and J by 8 bases, and 14 bases separated the two germline ends. Per the germline V gene, CDR1 is SNHLY and CDR2 is FYNNEI. The sequence derives from a middle-aged man with active or convalescent COVID-19. The sample consisted of peripheral blood. This chain joins TRBV2 and TRBJ1-1; D uncertain. CDR3 DNA sequence: TGTGCCAGCAGTGGATTGGGGAGGACCGAAGCTTTCTTT. The encoded protein is CASSGLGRTEAFF.